The 28 T cell receptor beta chains presented below share a single source sample, sequenced in a study of shared clonotypes between healthy human individuals. Profiling relied on immunoSEQ multiplex PCR, and the TCRdb table lists in-frame clones only, not all of them. Here the sample spans about 2.3 million clones, 85% to 95% being singletons. The sample was naive CD4+ T cells from PBMCs. The sample's subset: CD45RA+ positively selected. These receptors all come from a man between 18 and 35 years old in good health. Some clones in this sample may be carry-over from other donors' samples.

V usage is TRBV7-2 and J usage is TRBJ2-2; 11 bases line up with TRBD2. The CDR3 covers 16 residues. Germline V gene sequence: CDR1 SGHTA, CDR2 FQGNSA. Trimming at V came to 5 bases and at J to 7 bases, leaving 9 bases not matched to a gene. As DNA, the CDR3 is TGTGCCAGCAGCCCCGGGACTAGCGGAACCCTCGGGGAGCTGTTTTTT. This translates into CASSPGTSGTLGELFF.

Notes on this clone: At one boundary the junction diverges from the germline segment, which might be a read error. This sequence joins TRBV18 and TRBJ2-3; 14 bases are shared with TRBD2. This CDR3 region has 13 residues. CDR1 is KGHSH and CDR2 is LQKENI in the germline V gene. For the CDR3, the DNA is TGTGCCAGCTCAACGGGACTAGCGGGAGTTGATCATTTT. Translated, it gives CASSTGLAGVDHF.

V and J are TRBV4-2 and TRBJ1-1; no firm D call. The ends were cut back, 4 bases at V and 8 bases at J, with 8 bases in the middle. Germline CDR1 is LGHNA and CDR2 is YNFKEQ. This CDR3 region has 11 residues. CDR3 DNA: TGTGCCAGCAGCCCCAAACGAGAAGCTTTCTTT. This codes for CASSPKREAFF.

The chain is built from TRBV4-2 and TRBJ2-7; the D is unclear. Trimming pared 2 bases from V and 6 bases from J, leaving 8 bases between. CDR1 is LGHNA, CDR2 YNFKEQ, per germline. This CDR3 is built from 12 residues. DNA of the CDR3: TGTGCCAGCAGCCAACCCACGGCCGAGCAGTACTTC. Its translation: CASSQPTAEQYF.

The gene calls are TRBV28 and TRBJ2-5, with D tentatively TRBD2 (5 bases). The germline V gene encodes CDR1 MDHEN and CDR2 SYDVKM. The V gene lost 6 bases and the J gene lost 5 bases, with 10 bases spanning the gap. The CDR3 is 12 amino acids. Here the CDR3 DNA reads TGTGCCAGCAGCAGACGCGGGGAGACCCAGTACTTC. Translating gives CASSRRGETQYF.

The chain recombines TRBV30 with TRBJ1-2; TRBD1 matches at 11 bases. CDR1 is GTSNPN and CDR2 is SVGIG in the germline V gene (reference sequence). After removal of 2 bases from V and 7 bases from J, the junction contained 6 bases not matched to a gene. The CDR3 length is 14 residues. CDR3 sequence: CAWSSDRGQAGYTF. The CDR3 DNA reads as TGTGCCTGGAGTTCGGACAGGGGGCAGGCTGGCTACACCTTC.

This sequence joins TRBV9 and TRBJ2-1, with D tentatively TRBD2 (6 bases). Per germline, CDR1 SGDLS and CDR2 YYNGEE. Trimming left V 0 bases short and J 2 bases short, with 9 bases between. CDR3 length: 15 amino acids. The CDR3 region is CASSVAGAPYNEQFF. The DNA for the CDR3 is TGTGCCAGCAGCGTAGCGGGAGCCCCCTACAATGAGCAGTTCTTC.

The chain links TRBV28 to TRBJ2-1; unclear D gene. V lost 1 base, J lost 7 bases, and 8 bases lay in between. This CDR3 comprises 13 residues. From germline, CDR1 is MDHEN and CDR2 SYDVKM. The CDR3 sequence is CASSLYSPNEQFF. The CDR3 nucleotides are TGTGCCAGCAGTTTATATTCCCCAAATGAGCAGTTCTTC.

The chain uses TRBV5-1 and TRBJ1-4, with 9 bases matching TRBD1. The CDR3 spans 16 residues. V dropped 0 bases and J dropped 3; count of bases not matched to a gene: 3. Germline V gene data show CDR1 as SGHRS and CDR2 as YFSETQ. The CDR3 reads CASSLGGTGSNEKLFF. The DNA of the CDR3 is TGCGCCAGCAGCTTGGGCGGGACAGGGTCTAATGAAAAACTGTTTTTT.

V usage is TRBV2 and J usage is TRBJ2-7; D uncertain. The V and J ends lost 10 bases and 2 bases respectively, with 12 bases between them. The CDR3 length is 12 residues. Germline values: CDR1 SNHLY, CDR2 FYNNEI. The CDR3, as DNA: TGTGCCACATCTAGGGATACCTACGAGCAGTACTTC. This encodes CATSRDTYEQYF.

The rearrangement links TRBV9 to TRBJ1-1, with no clear D. CDR1 SGDLS and CDR2 YYNGEE come from the germline V gene. Trimming took 0 bases from V and 0 from J, leaving 6 bases between them. The CDR3 runs 14 residues. The CDR3 bases are TGTGCCAGCAGCGTAGAGATTATGAACACTGAAGCTTTCTTT. Amino acid sequence: CASSVEIMNTEAFF.

This chain uses TRBV5-1 with TRBJ2-7, with 10 bases identical to TRBD1. CDR1 is SGHRS, CDR2 YFSETQ, per germline. The V and J ends lost 6 bases and 4 bases, in that order; junction bases with no gene match: 7. CDR3 length: 14 residues. DNA of the CDR3: TGCGCCAGCAATTTGGGACAGGGGCGATACGAGCAGTACTTC. Protein sequence: CASNLGQGRYEQYF.

CDR3 nucleotide sequence: TGTGCCAGCAGTTTGTTCAGGGGGGAGTACGAGCAGTACTTC. Its translation is CASSLFRGEYEQYF. The chain uses TRBV27 and TRBJ2-7, with D perhaps TRBD1 (7 bases). Looked up from germline, CDR1 is MNHEY and CDR2 is SMNVEV (reference sequence). The CDR3 sequence is 14 residues long. The ends were cut back, 3 bases at V and 4 bases at J, with 13 bases in the middle.

The chain carries TRBV5-1 and TRBJ2-5; 8 bases are shared with TRBD1. The V gene end was trimmed by 0 bases and the J gene end by 3 bases; junction bases not matched to a gene: 13. Looked up from germline, CDR1 is SGHRS and CDR2 is YFSETQ. This CDR3 comprises 18 residues. CDR3 sequence: CASSLGRVAGGLEETQYF. CDR3 DNA sequence: TGCGCCAGCAGCTTGGGAAGGGTGGCAGGGGGCCTGGAAGAGACCCAGTACTTC.

The rearrangement links TRBV27 to TRBJ2-2, with TRBD1 matching over 7 bases. The CDR3 totals 15 residues. The V and J ends lost 8 bases and 6 bases, in that order; junction bases with no gene match: 12. CDR1 and CDR2 from the germline V gene are MNHEY and SMNVEV (reference sequence). The DNA of the CDR3 is TGTGCCAGCCTCGACAGGGCAAAGGACGCCGGGGAGCTGTTTTTT. Its translation: CASLDRAKDAGELFF.

J is TRBJ1-5 and V is TRBV19, with D uncertain. The germline V gene has CDR1 LNHDA and CDR2 SQIVND (reference sequence). Trimming removed 3 bases at V and 4 bases at J, with 10 bases between. This CDR3 has 14 residues. The CDR3, as DNA: TGTGCCAGTAGTATTAAGAGAGATAATCAGCCCCAGCATTTT. It specifies CASSIKRDNQPQHF. The full variable domain, in which reference TRBV19 and TRBJ1-5 provide the parts outside the CDR3, is DGGITQSPKYLFRKEGQNVTLSCEQNLNHDAMYWYRQDPGQGLRLIYYSQIVNDFQKGDIAEGYSVSREKKESFPLTVTSAQKNPTAFYLCASSIKRDNQPQHFGDGTRLSIL.

The chain couples TRBV7-9 to TRBJ2-3, with TRBD1 identical over 10 bases. The CDR3 is 15 amino acids. Germline lookup yields CDR1 SEHNR and CDR2 FQNEAQ (reference sequence). The V segment lost 5 bases and the J segment 3 bases; nucleotides outside the gene matches: 5. CDR3 sequence reads: CASSGGTGVTDTQYF. CDR3 DNA sequence: TGTGCCAGCAGCGGAGGGACAGGGGTAACAGATACGCAGTATTTT.

The gene calls are TRBV18 and TRBJ2-7; 13 nucleotides align to TRBD2. CDR1 KGHSH and CDR2 LQKENI come from the germline V gene. The CDR3 is 18 amino acids. With V trimmed by 1 base and J by 0 bases, 6 bases remained unmatched. The CDR3 nucleotides read TGTGCCAGCTCACCACTTGGACTAGCGGGAGCGAGCTCCTACGAGCAGTACTTC. Amino acids: CASSPLGLAGASSYEQYF.

With respect to this clone: In the same sample, other DNA sequences code for this CDR3. J is TRBJ2-3 and V is TRBV5-4; D uncertain. The CDR3 is 14 residues long. CDR1 and CDR2 from the germline V gene are SGHNT and YYREEE (reference sequence). V lost 0 bases and J 2 bases, leaving 7 bases between the germline ends. The CDR3 region is CASSLVGYTDTQYF. The CDR3 nucleotides read TGTGCCAGCAGCTTGGTCGGATACACAGATACGCAGTATTTT.

This chain connects TRBV9 to TRBJ2-7; 9 bases align to TRBD2. V lost 3 bases, J lost 4 bases, and 2 bases stayed unmatched. This CDR3 has 13 residues. Germline V gene lookup returns CDR1 SGDLS and CDR2 YYNGEE. The CDR3 spells CASSAREGYEQYF. The CDR3 region has the DNA TGTGCCAGCAGCGCGCGGGAGGGGTACGAGCAGTACTTC.

V gene TRBV6-5 combines with J gene TRBJ1-2; a weak D match, TRBD1 (6 bases). This CDR3 has 15 residues. Per the germline V gene, CDR1 is MNHEY and CDR2 is SVGAGI. The V gene lost 4 bases and the J gene lost 0 bases, with 12 bases spanning the gap. The DNA of the CDR3 is TGTGCCAGCAGTTTTCGACAGGCACCTAACTATGGCTACACCTTC. Its protein is CASSFRQAPNYGYTF.

The chain carries TRBV28 and TRBJ2-7; D remains ambiguous. The CDR3 sequence is 12 residues long. In germline, CDR1 is MDHEN, CDR2 SYDVKM. V was pared by 4 bases and J by 3 bases, with 7 bases between. The CDR3 region is CASSSPHYEQYF. DNA of the CDR3: TGTGCCAGCAGTTCACCACACTACGAGCAGTACTTC.

The chain links TRBV2 to TRBJ2-3, with D unresolved. The CDR3 contains 12 residues. V lost 6 bases and J lost 2, with 6 bases in between. CDR1 and CDR2 from the germline V gene are SNHLY and FYNNEI. The CDR3 nucleotides are TGTGCCAGCAGCACGACCACAGATACGCAGTATTTT. Its translation is CASSTTTDTQYF.

The chain combines TRBV4-1 with TRBJ2-7; D might be TRBD1 (5 bases). Trimming removed 6 bases at V and 4 bases at J, with 13 bases between. Germline V gene sequence: CDR1 MGHRA, CDR2 YSYEKL. The CDR3 consists of 13 residues. The CDR3 sequence is CASSAAGWYEQYF. For the CDR3, the DNA is TGCGCCAGCAGTGCGGCAGGGTGGTACGAGCAGTACTTC.

This clone was seen only once. This chain uses TRBV7-3 with TRBJ2-1; 9 nucleotides line up with TRBD2. Germline values: CDR1 SGHTA, CDR2 FQGTGA. The CDR3 is 14 amino acids. The ends lost 5 bases at V and 10 bases at J; junction bases unmatched: 9. In DNA, the CDR3 is TGTGCCAGCAGCCTTACGGGACTAGCCGAGGAGCAGTTCTTC. Amino acid sequence: CASSLTGLAEEQFF.

The chain links TRBV13 to TRBJ2-7; 7 bases are a match to TRBD1. V shed 4 bases, J shed 0 bases, and the junction held 18 bases outside the gene matches. Per the germline V gene, CDR1 is PRHDT and CDR2 is FYEKMQ (reference sequence). The CDR3 totals 19 residues. The CDR3 bases are TGTGCCAGCAGCTGGGGGACAGACGTCTCTGGTTCTAGCTCCTACGAGCAGTACTTC. This gives the protein CASSWGTDVSGSSSYEQYF. The entire variable domain, with the rest obtained from reference TRBV13 and TRBJ2-7, is as follows: AAGVIQSPRHLIKEKRETATLKCYPIPRHDTVYWYQQGPGQDPQFLISFYEKMQSDKGSIPDRFSAQQFSDYHSELNMSSLELGDSALYFCASSWGTDVSGSSSYEQYFGPGTRLTVT.

V usage is TRBV2 and J usage is TRBJ2-7, with D perhaps matching TRBD2 (5 bases). V was shortened by 3 bases and J by 0 bases, with 21 bases between the two germline ends. Germline V gene lookup returns CDR1 SNHLY and CDR2 FYNNEI. The CDR3 spans 18 residues. In DNA, the CDR3 is TGTGCCAGCAGTGATCCCCCCGCGACACACCGGGGCTCCTACGAGCAGTACTTC. This codes for CASSDPPATHRGSYEQYF.

The chain uses TRBV19 and TRBJ2-7; tentative D call: TRBD2 (6 bases). Germline V gene lookup returns CDR1 LNHDA and CDR2 SQIVND (reference sequence). CDR3 length: 15 residues. Trimming stripped 5 bases from V and 0 bases from J, with 14 bases between. CDR3 in DNA: TGTGCCAGTAGTGCGGGACGCCTTAGCTCCTACGAGCAGTACTTC. This gives the protein CASSAGRLSSYEQYF.